These 15 T cell receptor beta chains originate from one sample sequenced in a study of OX40 agonist ivuxolimab in advanced cancers. Repertoires were generated with immunoSEQ multiplex PCR, while TCRdb's copy carries only in-frame clones and drops some. This table holds about 60,000 clones, roughly 85% found once. The material was CD4+ or CD8+ T cells sorted from blood, obtained in a trial of the OX40 agonist ivuxolimab. The receptors were gathered from an adult with an advanced solid tumor such as melanoma, head and neck, liver or kidney cancer.

The genes are TRBV10-3 and TRBJ2-7; D might be TRBD1 (6 bases). The CDR3 is 13 amino acids. Germline V CDR1 and CDR2: ENHRY, SYGVKD. The V end lost 10 bases, the J end lost 0 bases, and 13 bases lay between the germline ends. The CDR3 DNA follows: TGTGCCACCCTAGGGACACTCTCCTACGAGCAGTACTTC. This gives the protein CATLGTLSYEQYF.

V and J are TRBV7-9 and TRBJ1-2; D remains unclear. V lost 3 bases and J 4 bases, leaving 3 bases between the germline ends. The CDR3 runs to 11 residues. The germline V gene has CDR1 SEHNR and CDR2 FQNEAQ (reference sequence). CDR3 nucleotides: TGTGCCAGCAGCTTTGGCTATGGCTACACCTTC. Translating gives CASSFGYGYTF. Full variable domain (remainder filled in from reference TRBV7-9 and TRBJ1-2): DTGVSQNPRHKITKRGQNVTFRCDPISEHNRLYWYRQTLGQGPEFLTYFQNEAQLEKSRLLSDRFSAERPKGSFSTLEIQRTEQGDSAMYLCASSFGYGYTFGSGTRLTVV.

V is TRBV7-8 and J is TRBJ2-1, with TRBD2 identical over 15 bases. Looked up from germline, CDR1 is SGHVS and CDR2 is FQNEAQ. V was clipped by 5 bases and J by 9 bases; unmatched bases: 17. CDR3 length equals 19 residues. The CDR3 loop is CASSPNRRGLAGGQSEQFF. CDR3 sequence (DNA): TGTGCCAGCAGCCCGAATAGGAGGGGACTAGCGGGAGGACAGAGTGAGCAGTTCTTC.

V and J are TRBV6-5 and TRBJ2-7; D may match TRBD1 or TRBD2 (6 bases each). The CDR3 extends over 16 amino acids. Per germline, CDR1 MNHEY and CDR2 SVGAGI. V was clipped by 2 bases and J by 5 bases, with 19 bases between them. CDR3 DNA sequence: TGTGCCAGCAGTTACGATCTTACAGGGAGGCTTGACGAGCAGTACTTC. The encoded protein is CASSYDLTGRLDEQYF.

The chain combines TRBV29-1 with TRBJ1-1, with D perhaps matching TRBD1 (6 bases). CDR1 SQVTM and CDR2 ANQGSEA come from the germline V gene. This CDR3 is 12 amino acids long. V was cut by 6 bases and J by 9 bases, with 17 bases left in between. The CDR3 nucleotides are TGCAGCGTCGTTCCCGACAGGTTCCAAGCTTTCTTT. It translates to CSVVPDRFQAFF.

The chain uses TRBV6-6 and TRBJ1-2; D gene unclear. The CDR3 has 15 residues. Germline V gene sequence: CDR1 MNHNY, CDR2 SVGAGI (reference sequence). With 0 bases removed from V and 2 bases from J, the gap between germline ends came to 10 bases. In nucleotides, the CDR3 is TGTGCCAGCAGTTACTCCGGCATGAAGAACTATGGCTACACCTTC. This translates into CASSYSGMKNYGYTF.

The V and J genes are TRBV4-1 and TRBJ1-5; the match to TRBD1 covers 9 bases. Germline values: CDR1 MGHRA, CDR2 YSYEKL. V lost 0 bases, J lost 7 bases, and 10 bases stayed unmatched. The CDR3 is 17 amino acids. The CDR3 DNA sequence: TGCGCCAGCAGCCAAGAAGAGGGACAGGGAGGGGTCCAGCCCCAGCATTTT. This translates into CASSQEEGQGGVQPQHF.

The chain couples TRBV27 to TRBJ2-4, with D possibly TRBD2 on 7 matching bases. This CDR3 has 13 residues. Trimming shortened V by 2 bases and J by 12 bases, and 14 bases separated the two germline ends. From germline, CDR1 is MNHEY and CDR2 SMNVEV (reference sequence). In DNA form, the CDR3 reads TGTGCCAGCAGTTTAGGGGGGGCGCCGGGTCAGTACTTC. Its protein is CASSLGGAPGQYF.

The CDR3 sequence: CASSLARLRETQYF. As DNA, the CDR3 is TGTGCCAGCAGCTTAGCGCGCCTGCGAGAGACCCAGTACTTC. The chain links TRBV7-8 to TRBJ2-5; no clear D. Germline V lookup: CDR1 SGHVS, CDR2 FQNEAQ. This CDR3 has 14 residues. V was shortened by 0 bases and J by 4 bases, with 9 bases between the two germline ends.

The chain joins TRBV5-4 to TRBJ2-5; 9 bases line up with TRBD2. This CDR3 is 15 amino acids long. The germline gives CDR1 SGHNT, CDR2 YYREEE (reference sequence). The ends lost 3 bases at V and 3 bases at J; junction bases unmatched: 6. In DNA form, the CDR3 reads TGTGCCAGCAGCTCGCGGGAGGGAACTAAAGAGACCCAGTACTTC. Protein: CASSSREGTKETQYF.

Here the CDR3 reads CASIEGTGTGELFF. DNA of the CDR3: TGCGCCAGCATCGAGGGCACCGGCACCGGGGAGCTGTTTTTT. V and J are TRBV5-1 and TRBJ2-2; D may be TRBD2 (5 bases). Germline CDR1 is SGHRS and CDR2 is YFSETQ. The CDR3 length is 14 residues. Trimming took off 6 bases at V and 4 bases at J, with 13 bases between the two ends.

This clone occurred once. V is TRBV19 and J is TRBJ2-3; no firm D call. CDR3 length: 16 amino acids. From germline, CDR1 is LNHDA and CDR2 SQIVND (reference sequence). V was pared by 5 bases and J by 0 bases, with 15 bases between. CDR3 sequence: CASSGPVYSSTDTQYF. CDR3 nucleotides: TGTGCCAGTAGTGGGCCGGTGTACTCTAGCACAGATACGCAGTATTTT.

The chain employs TRBV2 and TRBJ1-1, with 9 bases matching TRBD1. From germline, CDR1 is SNHLY and CDR2 FYNNEI. V shed 4 bases and J 2 bases; nucleotides not matched to a gene: 2. This CDR3 has 14 residues. The CDR3 coding sequence is TGTGCCAGCAGTGGACAGGGGGGAAACACTGAAGCTTTCTTT. It is translated as CASSGQGGNTEAFF. Complete variable domain (other parts from reference TRBV2 and TRBJ1-1): EPEVTQTPSHQVTQMGQEVILRCVPISNHLYFYWYRQILGQKVEFLVSFYNNEISEKSEIFDDQFSVERPDGSNFTLKIRSTKLEDSAMYFCASSGQGGNTEAFFGQGTRLTVV.

The chain carries TRBV14 and TRBJ1-3; 7 nucleotides agree with TRBD1. With 2 bases clipped from V and 0 bases from J, the junction kept 4 bases outside the gene matches. The length of the CDR3 is 16 residues. Germline CDR1 reads SGHDN; CDR2 reads FVKESK. CDR3 in DNA: TGTGCCAGCAGCCAACCCGGGACAGCCTCTGGAAACACCATATATTTT. The encoded protein is CASSQPGTASGNTIYF.

The chain uses TRBV27 and TRBJ1-6; 8 positions match TRBD1. The CDR3 covers 14 residues. Germline CDR1 is MNHEY and CDR2 is SMNVEV (reference sequence). Trimming at V came to 5 bases and at J to 7 bases, leaving 4 bases not matched to a gene. The CDR3 region has the DNA TGTGCCAGCAGTCTCGGACAGGGCAATTCACCCCTCCACTTT. Translated: CASSLGQGNSPLHF.